A selection of T cell receptor beta chains follows, all from one sample in a study of shared clonotypes between healthy human individuals. Data came from immunoSEQ multiplex PCR; TCRdb stores just in-frame clones and leaves some out. The sample has approximately 940,000 clones, over 60% seen once. Sequences were obtained from memory CD4+ T cells sorted from blood. These receptors came from a man aged 18 to 30 in good health. Both conserved end residues are part of each CDR3. The D gene is left open where the match is weak. Size values are once, few and many counts, or a class for expanded clones, and some rows have none.

CDR3: CASSFEGQSDEQYF
DNA: TGTGCCAGCAGCTTTGAGGGACAGAGCGACGAGCAGTACTTC
J: TRBJ2-7
D: TRBD1
V: TRBV7-9
size: NA

CDR3: CASSVGGVGTNEKLFF
DNA: TGTGCCAGCAGCGTAGGAGGGGTGGGAACTAATGAAAAACTGTTTTTT
J: TRBJ1-4
D: NA
V: TRBV9
size: NA

CDR3: CASSFDRTEAFF
DNA: TGTGCCAGCAGCTTTGATAGAACTGAAGCTTTCTTT
J: TRBJ1-1
D: NA
V: TRBV7-9
size: NA

CDR3: CAWATGDATDTQYF
DNA: TGTGCCTGGGCTACTGGCGACGCCACAGATACGCAGTATTTT
J: TRBJ2-3
D: NA
V: TRBV30
size: NA

CDR3: CASSLAGTGSSPLHF
DNA: TGTGCCAGCAGCTTGGCCGGGACAGGGAGTTCACCCCTCCACTTT
J: TRBJ1-6
D: TRBD1
V: TRBV5-4
size: NA

CDR3: CASSLAEGGTGELFF
DNA: TGCGCCAGCAGCTTGGCCGAGGGAGGCACCGGGGAGCTGTTTTTT
J: TRBJ2-2
D: NA
V: TRBV5-1
size: NA

CDR3: CASSFEGHGNTEAFF
DNA: TGCGCCAGCAGCTTCGAAGGACACGGTAACACTGAAGCTTTCTTT
J: TRBJ1-1
D: NA
V: TRBV5-1
size: few

CDR3: CASSLSPTVRNSPLHF
DNA: TGTGCCAGCAGTTTATCCCCGACAGTACGGAATTCACCCCTCCACTTT
J: TRBJ1-6
D: NA
V: TRBV27
size: NA

CDR3: CASRRYQETQYF
DNA: TGTGCCAGCAGGAGATATCAAGAGACCCAGTACTTC
J: TRBJ2-5
D: NA
V: TRBV2
size: NA

CDR3: CSVEVGGGNTIYF
DNA: TGCAGCGTTGAGGTGGGGGGAGGAAACACCATATATTTT
J: TRBJ1-3
D: NA
V: TRBV29-1
size: NA

CDR3: CASSQGAGFGGYGYTF
DNA: TGCGCCAGCAGCCAGGGGGCAGGGTTTGGTGGCTATGGCTACACCTTC
J: TRBJ1-2
D: TRBD1
V: TRBV5-1
size: NA

CDR3: CASRAFGLAYEQYF
DNA: TGTGCCAGCAGAGCATTCGGGTTGGCCTACGAGCAGTACTTC
J: TRBJ2-7
D: NA
V: TRBV6-1
size: NA

CDR3: CASSYGQGAYEQYF
DNA: TGTGCCAGCAGTTACGGGCAGGGGGCATACGAGCAGTACTTC
J: TRBJ2-7
D: TRBD1
V: TRBV6-5
size: NA

CDR3: CASKSTGQGDNEQYF
DNA: TGTGCCAGTAAGTCTACGGGACAGGGAGATAACGAGCAGTACTTC
J: TRBJ2-7
D: TRBD1
V: TRBV19
size: once

CDR3: CASSLGGAVANYGYTF
DNA: TGTGCCAGCAGCTTAGGCGGGGCAGTAGCTAACTATGGCTACACCTTC
J: TRBJ1-2
D: NA
V: TRBV7-8
size: NA

CDR3: CASSYRGRHNEQFF
DNA: TGTGCCAGCAGTTACCGCGGCCGGCACAATGAGCAGTTCTTC
J: TRBJ2-1
D: NA
V: TRBV6-5
size: NA

CDR3: CASTVSPQSGNTIYF
DNA: TGTGCCAGCACGGTCAGCCCCCAATCTGGAAACACCATATATTTT
J: TRBJ1-3
D: NA
V: TRBV9
size: few

CDR3: CASSTTWGSTEAFF
DNA: TGTGCCAGCAGCACAACGTGGGGGAGCACTGAAGCTTTCTTT
J: TRBJ1-1
D: NA
V: TRBV7-9
size: few

CDR3: CASTPGVTAAEAFF
DNA: TGCGCCAGCACCCCCGGGGTTACAGCGGCGGAAGCTTTCTTT
J: TRBJ1-1
D: NA
V: TRBV10-2
size: few

CDR3: CAWSGRGRAEAFF
DNA: TGTGCCTGGAGTGGCAGGGGACGCGCTGAAGCTTTCTTT
J: TRBJ1-1
D: NA
V: TRBV30
size: NA

CDR3: CASSGTGGNQPQHF
DNA: TGTGCCAGCAGTGGGACAGGCGGAAATCAGCCCCAGCATTTT
J: TRBJ1-5
D: TRBD1
V: TRBV2
size: few

CDR3: CASSLSPQGDEAFF
DNA: TGCGCCAGCAGCTTATCCCCACAGGGGGATGAAGCTTTCTTT
J: TRBJ1-1
D: TRBD1
V: TRBV5-1
size: few

CDR3: CASSIQSNYGYTF
DNA: TGTGCCAGTAGTATCCAGTCTAACTATGGCTACACCTTC
J: TRBJ1-2
D: NA
V: TRBV19
size: NA

CDR3: CASMERGYGYTF
DNA: TGTGCCAGCATGGAAAGGGGCTATGGCTACACCTTC
J: TRBJ1-2
D: NA
V: TRBV27
size: NA

CDR3: CASRRGTATTGELFF
DNA: TGTGCCAGCAGACGAGGGACAGCCACCACCGGGGAGCTGTTTTTT
J: TRBJ2-2
D: TRBD1
V: TRBV7-2
size: many

CDR3: CASSEETTFYGYTF
DNA: TGTGCCAGCAGTGAAGAAACCACCTTCTATGGCTACACCTTC
J: TRBJ1-2
D: NA
V: TRBV2
size: few

CDR3: CASSIAGDRNQPQHF
DNA: TGTGCCAGTAGTATAGCCGGGGATAGAAATCAGCCCCAGCATTTT
J: TRBJ1-5
D: NA
V: TRBV19
size: few

CDR3: CASSSFRGLGPQINEQFF
DNA: TGTGCCAGCAGCTCCTTCAGGGGGCTCGGTCCCCAAATTAATGAGCAGTTCTTC
J: TRBJ2-1
D: TRBD1
V: TRBV7-9
size: NA

CDR3: CASRIQGNYGYTF
DNA: TGTGCCAGTAGGATACAGGGAAACTATGGCTACACCTTC
J: TRBJ1-2
D: NA
V: TRBV19
size: NA

CDR3: CASSQALAGGRDEQFF
DNA: TGCGCCAGCAGCCAAGCCTTAGCGGGGGGGCGGGATGAGCAGTTCTTC
J: TRBJ2-1
D: TRBD2
V: TRBV4-1
size: NA

CDR3: CASSLGRGTEQYF
DNA: TGTGCCAGCAGCCTAGGGAGGGGGACCGAGCAGTACTTC
J: TRBJ2-7
D: NA
V: TRBV11-2
size: NA

CDR3: CASSQTGGDQPQHF
DNA: TGTGCCAGCAGCCAAACTGGGGGGGATCAGCCCCAGCATTTT
J: TRBJ1-5
D: NA
V: TRBV7-9
size: NA

CDR3: CASSLNGAETQYF
DNA: TGTGCCAGCAGCTTAAATGGAGCGGAGACCCAGTACTTC
J: TRBJ2-5
D: NA
V: TRBV7-3
size: once

CDR3: CASSQRAEQYF
DNA: TGTGCCAGCAGCCAACGGGCCGAGCAGTACTTC
J: TRBJ2-7
D: NA
V: TRBV14
size: NA

CDR3: CASSIAGQVPYEQYF
DNA: TGTGCCAGTAGTATCGCGGGACAGGTCCCCTACGAGCAGTACTTC
J: TRBJ2-7
D: TRBD1
V: TRBV19
size: NA

CDR3: CASSGTGTSGRDTQYF
DNA: TGTGCCAGCAGTGGAACCGGGACTAGCGGGAGGGATACGCAGTATTTT
J: TRBJ2-3
D: TRBD2
V: TRBV6-1
size: NA

CDR3: CASSLADGVNTEAFF
DNA: TGCGCCAGCAGCTTGGCGGATGGAGTGAACACTGAAGCTTTCTTT
J: TRBJ1-1
D: NA
V: TRBV5-1
size: NA

CDR3: CASSVEVADTQYF
DNA: TGTGCCAGCAGCGTAGAGGTAGCAGATACGCAGTATTTT
J: TRBJ2-3
D: NA
V: TRBV9
size: many

CDR3: CSVAASYEQYF
DNA: TGCAGCGTCGCCGCGTCCTACGAGCAGTACTTC
J: TRBJ2-7
D: NA
V: TRBV29-1
size: NA

CDR3: CSVGLTGTSMSYEQYF
DNA: TGCAGCGTTGGGTTGACCGGGACTAGTATGTCCTACGAGCAGTACTTC
J: TRBJ2-7
D: TRBD2
V: TRBV29-1
size: NA

CDR3: CASSPITWTGGDAAPLHF
DNA: TGTGCCAGCAGCCCCATTACGTGGACAGGGGGGGACGCGGCACCCCTCCACTTT
J: TRBJ1-6
D: TRBD1
V: TRBV4-2
size: NA

CDR3: CASSPEGQGSRPLHF
DNA: TGCGCCAGCAGCCCCGAGGGACAGGGTAGTCGGCCCCTCCACTTT
J: TRBJ1-6
D: TRBD1
V: TRBV5-1
size: NA

CDR3: CASKLNQGGTQYF
DNA: TGTGCCAGCAAGCTTAATCAGGGCGGGACCCAGTACTTC
J: TRBJ2-5
D: NA
V: TRBV7-6
size: NA

CDR3: CASSPMTSGSADTQYF
DNA: TGTGCCAGCAGCCCAATGACTAGCGGGAGCGCAGATACGCAGTATTTT
J: TRBJ2-3
D: TRBD2
V: TRBV9
size: few

CDR3: CASSNGQSNEQFF
DNA: TGTGCCAGCAGCAACGGACAGAGCAATGAGCAGTTCTTC
J: TRBJ2-1
D: NA
V: TRBV6-5
size: NA

CDR3: CASATANRYEQYF
DNA: TGTGCCAGCGCCACGGCTAATCGTTACGAGCAGTACTTC
J: TRBJ2-7
D: NA
V: TRBV6-1
size: NA

CDR3: CASSLLRASGSGSYNEQFF
DNA: TGTGCCAGCAGCTTATTACGGGCTAGCGGGAGTGGGTCCTACAATGAGCAGTTCTTC
J: TRBJ2-1
D: TRBD2
V: TRBV7-2
size: NA

CDR3: CASNKGGYQETQYF
DNA: TGTGCCAGCAATAAGGGGGGTTACCAAGAGACCCAGTACTTC
J: TRBJ2-5
D: NA
V: TRBV28
size: NA

CDR3: CASSKGREETQYF
DNA: TGTGCCAGCTCTAAGGGTCGGGAAGAGACCCAGTACTTC
J: TRBJ2-5
D: NA
V: TRBV7-3
size: NA

CDR3: CASSSTRLETQYF
DNA: TGTGCCAGCAGCTCGACCCGCCTTGAGACCCAGTACTTC
J: TRBJ2-5
D: NA
V: TRBV7-2
size: NA

CDR3: CAWSRETQYF
DNA: TGTGCCTGGAGCAGGGAGACCCAGTACTTC
J: TRBJ2-5
D: NA
V: TRBV30
size: few

CDR3: CASSGRSSGSNTGELFF
DNA: TGTGCCAGCAGCGGAAGATCCAGCGGTTCGAACACCGGGGAGCTGTTTTTT
J: TRBJ2-2
D: NA
V: TRBV7-2
size: NA

CDR3: CASSLIRDIVDGYTF
DNA: TGTGCCAGCTCGCTGATCCGGGACATAGTCGATGGCTACACCTTC
J: TRBJ1-2
D: NA
V: TRBV18
size: NA

CDR3: CAWSESINQPQHF
DNA: TGTGCCTGGAGTGAAAGCATTAATCAGCCCCAGCATTTT
J: TRBJ1-5
D: NA
V: TRBV30
size: few

CDR3: CASSYGRAQNTGELFF
DNA: TGTGCCAGCAGTTACGGGCGGGCGCAGAACACCGGGGAGCTGTTTTTT
J: TRBJ2-2
D: NA
V: TRBV6-6
size: NA